This T cell receptor beta chain was retrieved from a study of shared clonotypes between healthy human individuals. General study points: The study drew on few donors, limiting represented genetic and exposure-history diversity. Roughly 5% of naive CD4 clonotypes were shared across a few donors.

For this clone: Its target is unknown.

The split of CD4+ cells yielded CD45RA+ naive and CD45RA-negative memory subsets. The V and J ends lost 2 bases and 9 bases respectively, with 5 bases between them. The CDR3 spans 11 residues. In germline, CDR1 is SGHTA, CDR2 FQGNSA. Each subset's genomic DNA was shared equally among a number of immunoSEQ plates. Method: immunoSEQ multiplex PCR; TCRdb's copy keeps in-frame clones and lacks some. The sample yields some 2.1 million clones, 85% to 95% seen once. This TCR was recovered from a young man in good health. The sample consisted of naive CD4+ T cells sorted from blood. Subset specified: CD45RA+ positively selected. The gene calls are TRBV7-2 and TRBJ2-1; the D is unclear. The CDR3: CASSLRVEQFF. CDR3 coding DNA: TGTGCCAGCAGCTTAAGGGTTGAGCAGTTCTTC.